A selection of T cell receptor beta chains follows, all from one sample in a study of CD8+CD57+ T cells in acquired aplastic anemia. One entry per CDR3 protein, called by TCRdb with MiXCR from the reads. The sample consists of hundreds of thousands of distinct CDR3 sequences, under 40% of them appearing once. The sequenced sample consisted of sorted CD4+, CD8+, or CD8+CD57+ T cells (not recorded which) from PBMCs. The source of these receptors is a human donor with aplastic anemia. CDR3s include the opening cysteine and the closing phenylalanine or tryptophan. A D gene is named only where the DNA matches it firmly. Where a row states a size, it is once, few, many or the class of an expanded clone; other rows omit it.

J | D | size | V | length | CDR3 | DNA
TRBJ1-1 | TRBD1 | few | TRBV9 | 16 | CASSTDRGLESTEAFF | TGTGCCAGCAGCACGGACAGGGGTTTGGAGTCCACTGAAGCTTTCTTT
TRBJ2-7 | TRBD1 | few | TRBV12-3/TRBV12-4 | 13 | CASRVQGGYEQYF | TGTGCCAGCAGAGTACAGGGGGGCTACGAGCAGTACTTC
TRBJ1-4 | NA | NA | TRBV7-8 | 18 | CASSSRISSPLVQEKLFF | TGTGCCAGCAGCTCCCGAATATCCTCACCCCTGGTGCAGGAAAAACTGTTTTTT
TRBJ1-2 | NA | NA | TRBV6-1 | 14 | CPSRDRHGNYGYTF | TGTCCCAGCAGAGACAGGCATGGAAACTATGGCTACACCTTC
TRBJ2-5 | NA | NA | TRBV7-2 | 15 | CASSLGLASRGTQYF | TGTGCCAGCAGCTTAGGGCTAGCCTCCCGGGGGACCCAGTACTTC
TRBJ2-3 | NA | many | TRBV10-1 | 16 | CASSEYLGGEGDTQYF | TGCGCCAGCAGTGAATATCTCGGGGGAGAGGGAGATACGCAGTATTTT
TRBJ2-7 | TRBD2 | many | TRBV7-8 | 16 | CASSLSLGLAGSEQYF | TGTGCCAGCAGCTTATCATTAGGGCTAGCGGGATCCGAGCAGTACTTC
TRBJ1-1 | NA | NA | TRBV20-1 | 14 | CSARKGAANTEAFF | TGCAGTGCTAGAAAAGGGGCGGCGAACACTGAAGCTTTCTTT
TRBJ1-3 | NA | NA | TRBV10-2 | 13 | CASLVDSGNTIYF | TGCGCCAGTCTCGTAGACTCTGGAAACACCATATATTTT
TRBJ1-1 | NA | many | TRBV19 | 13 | CASSITENTEAFF | TGTGCCAGTAGTATAACGGAGAACACTGAAGCTTTCTTT
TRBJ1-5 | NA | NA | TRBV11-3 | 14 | CASSHRVRDQPQHF | TGTGCCAGCTCCCACAGGGTTCGGGATCAGCCCCAGCATTTT
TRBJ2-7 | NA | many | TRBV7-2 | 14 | CASSATGTVYEQYF | TGTGCCAGCAGCGCGACCGGGACGGTCTACGAGCAGTACTTC
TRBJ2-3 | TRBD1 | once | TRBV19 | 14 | CASNADRGTDTQYF | TGTGCCAGTAACGCGGACAGGGGCACAGATACGCAGTATTTT
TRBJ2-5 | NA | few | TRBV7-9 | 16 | CASSLGTGTVGETQYF | TGTGCCAGCAGCTTAGGTACAGGGACGGTGGGGGAGACCCAGTACTTC
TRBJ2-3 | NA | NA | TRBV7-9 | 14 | CASRYRGLSDTQYF | TGTGCCAGCAGGTACAGGGGACTTTCAGATACGCAGTATTTT
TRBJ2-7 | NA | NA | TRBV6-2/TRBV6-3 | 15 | CASSGHREFSYEQYF | TGTGCCAGCAGTGGACACAGGGAATTCTCCTACGAGCAGTACTTC
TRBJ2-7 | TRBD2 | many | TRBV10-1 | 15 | CASSYHSGLAAEQYF | TGCGCCAGCAGTTACCATTCGGGACTAGCCGCCGAGCAGTACTTC
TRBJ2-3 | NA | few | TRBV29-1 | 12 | CSVELSTDTQYF | TGCAGCGTTGAACTAAGCACAGATACGCAGTATTTT
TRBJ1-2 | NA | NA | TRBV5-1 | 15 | CASSLVLGADYGYTF | TGCGCCAGCAGCTTGGTTCTGGGAGCTGACTATGGCTACACCTTC
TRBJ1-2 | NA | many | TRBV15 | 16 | CATSREVIRGGYGYTF | TGTGCCACCAGCAGAGAGGTCATCCGGGGTGGGTATGGCTACACCTTC
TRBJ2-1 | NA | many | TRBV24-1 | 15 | CATSADATGYNEQFF | TGTGCCACCAGTGCTGACGCGACAGGCTACAATGAGCAGTTCTTC
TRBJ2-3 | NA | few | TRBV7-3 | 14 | CASSPYASTDTQYF | TGTGCCAGCAGCCCCTATGCTAGCACAGATACGCAGTATTTT
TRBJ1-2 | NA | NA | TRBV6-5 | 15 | CASSHGTEPSYGYTF | TGTGCCAGCAGTCACGGGACGGAGCCCAGCTATGGCTACACCTTC
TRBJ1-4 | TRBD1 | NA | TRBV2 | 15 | CASSEGTGVREKLFF | TGTGCCAGCAGTGAAGGTACAGGGGTTCGGGAAAAACTGTTTTTT
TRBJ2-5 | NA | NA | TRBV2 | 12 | CASRADQETQYF | TGTGCCAGCAGAGCGGACCAAGAGACCCAGTACTTC
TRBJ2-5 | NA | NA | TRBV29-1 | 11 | CSVEGSGTQYF | TGCAGCGTTGAAGGTTCGGGGACCCAGTACTTC
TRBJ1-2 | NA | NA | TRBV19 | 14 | CASSMVGSDYGYTF | TGTGCCAGTAGTATGGTCGGGTCGGACTATGGCTACACCTTC
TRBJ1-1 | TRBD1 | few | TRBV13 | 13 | CASSFDRGTEAFF | TGTGCCAGCAGCTTTGACAGGGGAACTGAAGCTTTCTTT
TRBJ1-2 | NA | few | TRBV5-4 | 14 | CASSPRFAEGGYTF | TGTGCCAGCAGCCCCCGCTTCGCGGAGGGTGGCTACACCTTC
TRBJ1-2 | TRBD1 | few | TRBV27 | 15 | CASRDSGQGLGGYTF | TGTGCCAGCAGAGACTCGGGACAGGGTTTGGGTGGCTACACCTTC
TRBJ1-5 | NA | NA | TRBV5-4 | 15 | CASSLDAGPNQPQHF | TGTGCCAGCAGCTTAGATGCCGGGCCTAATCAGCCCCAGCATTTT
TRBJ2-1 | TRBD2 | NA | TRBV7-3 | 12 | CASSSTREVQFF | TGTGCCAGCAGCTCGACGCGGGAGGTGCAGTTCTTC
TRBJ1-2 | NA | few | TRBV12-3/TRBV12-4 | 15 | CASSIPGRSGYGYTF | TGTGCCAGCAGTATCCCCGGTCGTTCGGGTTATGGCTACACCTTC
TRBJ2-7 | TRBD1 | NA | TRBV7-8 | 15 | CASSVSLGQTYEQYF | TGTGCCAGCAGCGTTAGCTTGGGACAGACCTACGAGCAGTACTTC
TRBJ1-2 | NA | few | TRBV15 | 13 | CATRKERVGGYTF | TGTGCCACCAGGAAGGAGAGGGTAGGAGGCTACACCTTC
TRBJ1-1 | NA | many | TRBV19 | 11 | CASSMEAEAFF | TGTGCCAGTAGTATGGAAGCTGAAGCTTTCTTT
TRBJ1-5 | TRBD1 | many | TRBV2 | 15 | CASSGDRASNQPQHF | TGTGCCAGCAGTGGGGACAGGGCATCCAATCAGCCCCAGCATTTT
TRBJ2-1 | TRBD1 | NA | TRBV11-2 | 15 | CASSSGTGLYNEQFF | TGTGCCAGCAGCTCTGGGACAGGCCTATACAATGAGCAGTTCTTC
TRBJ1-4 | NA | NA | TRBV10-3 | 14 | CASSYRDNHEKLFF | TGTGCCAGCAGTTATAGGGACAACCATGAAAAACTGTTTTTT
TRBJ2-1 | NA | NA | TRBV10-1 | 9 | CAGGREQFF | TGCGCCGGGGGGAGGGAGCAGTTCTTC
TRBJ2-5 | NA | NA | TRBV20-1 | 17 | CSARDQERGAFQETQYF | TGCAGTGCTAGAGATCAGGAGAGGGGGGCCTTCCAAGAGACCCAGTACTTC
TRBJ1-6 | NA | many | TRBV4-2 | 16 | CASSQDPGWGNSPLHF | TGTGCCAGCAGCCAAGATCCAGGGTGGGGGAATTCACCCCTCCACTTT
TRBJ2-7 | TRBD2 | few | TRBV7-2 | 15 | CASSLVAGDSYEQYF | TGTGCCAGCAGCTTAGTGGCGGGGGACTCCTACGAGCAGTACTTC